Included here is one T cell receptor beta chain sequence, with context. Its antigen is still unknown. Within one base of it there is no much larger clone, and no base qualities were kept. The data derive from a study of vaccination and CD4 T cells after COVID-19 (dated 2022 in TCRdb). Background on the whole study: SARS-CoV-2 positivity had been established in the convalescent patients by nasal swab PCR, and mild disease was recorded in several of these patients and severe disease in one. The convalescent cohort comprised six males and four females, including two Hispanic individuals, seven Caucasians, two Asians and one multiracial person. Two doses of either the Pfizer-BioNTech BNT162b2 vaccine (n=8) or the Moderna mRNA-1273 vaccine (n=2) were administered to participants. Post-COVID blood samples were collected from convalescent patients a median of around 100 days after diagnosis, with a range of roughly 35 to 161 days. Post-vaccine blood samples were collected a median of about 66 days after the second vaccine dose, ranging from about 13 to 241 days. Culture stimuli were overlapping spike peptide pools from SARS-CoV-2 and from the common cold coronaviruses HCoV-NL63, HCoV-OC43 and HCoV-229E. In control cultures, a CEFX viral epitope pool was used as positive control, an HIV-1 Nef peptide pool was used as negative control, or no peptide was added. The spike-specific CD4+ TCR repertoire was compared before and after mRNA vaccination in nine to ten COVID-19 convalescent patients and a few infection-naive healthy vaccine recipients.

What the work shows at the level of the full study, not this receptor alone: Among convalescent patients, a median roughly 90% of the SARS-CoV-2-reactive clones seen after vaccination appeared only after vaccination, which suggests priming specific to the vaccine. The number of convalescent patients in the study was relatively small, and the study did not examine early timepoints following natural infection. In convalescent patients, nearly all vaccine-specific clones (304 of 307) were found to be mono-reactive for SARS-CoV-2 spike rather than cross-reactive with common cold coronaviruses. The median number of SARS-CoV-2-reactive clonotypes rose from 21 after infection to a few dozen after vaccination, but the change was not significant.

The protocol used for the library was PCR. DNA from cultured CD4+ T cells was subjected to TCR sequencing with the Oncomine TCR Beta short-read assay at the Johns Hopkins FTIC core. The QIAamp micro DNA kit was used to extract genomic DNA from the cultured CD4+ T cells. Oncomine TCR Beta libraries from cultured CD4+ T cells were pooled using unique dual indexes and sequenced on an Illumina iSeq 100. The study's processing was this. Non-productive sequences were removed, and CDR3s not starting with C, not ending with F or W, or shorter than 7 amino acids were discarded. Antigen-specific clonotypes were identified with the MANAFEST web application by comparing peptide-stimulated wells with reference and other culture wells. To be called positive, a clone needed an FDR below 0.05, an odds ratio above 5, and a productive frequency above 0.1% in at least two of three replicate wells. Cross-reactive clonotypes were defined as significantly expanded in both SARS-CoV-2 spike wells and at least one common cold coronavirus spike condition. CDR3 homology was assessed with Levenshtein distances (stringdist) and unrooted phylogenetic trees (ape) in R version 3.6.1. TCRdb itself trimmed the public reads at Q25 with fastp, ran MiXCR and retained productive beta chains. Rows with one shared CDR3 protein collapse into an entry with the most common genes and DNA. None of the V and J calls come from the authors' own analysis; TCRdb made them. This sample holds about 13,000 distinct CDR3 sequences; roughly 30% were observed only once. The ten largest clones capture 12% of the sample.

Taken with the paper, the label for treatment or condition translates to: roughly 10-day PBMC culture with coronavirus spike peptide pools or control peptides (ViraFEST assay). The study used the ViraFEST assay, which expanded antigen-specific T cells with peptide pools and then identified expanded clonotypes by TCR sequencing. The convalescent patients' positive SARS-CoV-2 PCR tests were from March to December 2020, which was before the Alpha, Beta and Delta variants emerged in the United States. About 2 million PBMCs per well were cultured in IMDM with approximately 5% human AB serum and approximately 9.8 IU/ml IL-2, plus 10 ug/ml peptide pools. On days 3 and 7, half of the culture medium was replaced with fresh IL-2-containing medium. After about 10 days of culture, CD4+ T cells were isolated by negative selection using the EasySep CD4+ T cell isolation kit. Ficoll-Paque Plus gradient centrifugation was used to isolate PBMCs from whole blood, and the isolated PBMCs were then either used fresh or cryopreserved at -140C. Each culture condition was generally run in triplicate wells.

Unmatched junction bases come to 1, with V trimmed by 4 bases and J by 6 bases. From cysteine to phenylalanine, the CDR3 is 13 amino acids long. Only the CDR3 region is kept as DNA, spanning 39 bases read in frame from base 1. From a lookup of the germline V gene, CDR1 and CDR2 are SGHTA and FQGNSA. The V and J segments used are TRBV7-2 and TRBJ2-3, and 10 junction bases match TRBD1. The specimen sequenced was CD4+ T cells from blood, cultured in vitro. This TCR was recovered from a human donor who had recovered from COVID-19. The CDR3 protein sequence reads: CASSSGQGDTQYF. The bases are TGTGCCAGCAGCTCGGGACAGGGGGATACGCAGTATTTT.